The clone carrying this TCR beta chain was counted ten times or more. Its antigen remains unidentified. This CDR3 is 18 amino acids long. Trimming took 3 bases from V and 2 from J; bases not matched to a gene: 6. Per the germline V gene, CDR1 is MGHDK and CDR2 is SYGVNS. The data stem from a study of neurological immune-mediated disorders. Study-level findings and limits: Expanded clones shared no CDR3 amino acid sequences across subjects, suggesting private repertoires in all groups.

PBMCs stored at -80 C, 2 million in total, were the source of the unsorted libraries. cDNA synthesis was performed by 5'RACE with 10-nucleotide random UMIs. Sequencing of 15-18 subjects in each run yielded over 190 million TCR-beta sequences. TCRdb reprocessed the 5' RACE reads via MiXCR and lists one record per CDR3 protein. The data show around 48,000 distinct CDR3 sequences, 10% seen once. This chain uses TRBV25-1 with TRBJ2-1; 14 bases line up with TRBD2. The TCR comes from a woman aged 40 to 50 with HTLV-1-associated myelopathy (HAM/TSP). The sequencing input was PBMCs. CDR3 amino acids: CASSDGLAGGTTYNEQFF. In DNA form, the CDR3 reads TGTGCCAGCAGTGATGGACTAGCGGGGGGAACTACCTACAATGAGCAGTTCTTC.